This T cell receptor beta chain was sequenced in a study of OX40 agonist ivuxolimab in advanced cancers. At the level of the study: Those enrolled were approximately 78% male, with a mean age of 60 years and ages from roughly 23 to 79.

Trimming stripped 4 bases from V and 5 bases from J, with 18 bases between. The germline V gene has CDR1 SQVTM and CDR2 ANQGSEA. The CDR3 extends over 14 amino acids. Assay used: immunoSEQ multiplex PCR; TCRdb lists only in-frame clones, some missing. Found here are tens of thousands of clones, roughly 90% of them singletons; the top ten hold 0.6% to 0.7%. The sequenced sample was CD4+ or CD8+ T cells sorted from blood, obtained in a trial of the OX40 agonist ivuxolimab. This receptor was obtained from an adult with an advanced solid tumor such as melanoma, head and neck, liver or kidney cancer. The J gene is TRBJ2-7, the V gene TRBV29-1; possible D gene TRBD1, 6 bases. The CDR3 loop is CSVVIPNGGHEQYF. CDR3 in DNA: TGCAGCGTTGTGATCCCGAATGGGGGCCACGAGCAGTACTTC.